The 20 T cell receptor beta chains presented below share a single source sample, sequenced in a study of chemoradiotherapy in HPV16-positive cancers. Assay used: immunoSEQ multiplex PCR; TCRdb lists only in-frame clones, some missing. The sample shows 20,000 to 25,000 clones, about 90% of them seen only once. The sample here was blood, taken from a patient who underwent chemoradiotherapy. The receptors come from a human donor with HPV-associated anogenital cancer.

J is TRBJ2-5 and V is TRBV25-1; D might be TRBD1 or TRBD2, each matching 5 bases. The assigned J gene may be wrong: the sequence end matches TRBJ2-7 better. The CDR3 has 12 residues. From germline, CDR1 is MGHDK and CDR2 SYGVNS. This chain's CDR3 is CASSDPGTEQYF. CDR3 DNA sequence: TGTGCCAGCAGTGACCCGGGGACCGAGCAGTACTTC.

The chain has TRBV15 and TRBJ1-4; the D gene is possibly TRBD1 (6 bases). This CDR3 comprises 15 residues. In germline, CDR1 is LNHNV, CDR2 YYDKDF (reference sequence). The germline V and J ends were trimmed by 4 bases and 7 bases, with 16 bases remaining between them. The DNA for the CDR3 is TGTGCCACCAGCAAGGGGGGCACAGCCGGTGAAAAACTGTTTTTT. It specifies CATSKGGTAGEKLFF.

DNA for the CDR3: TGTGCCAGTAGTACGCGACGGGGGTGGGATCAGCCCCAGCATTTT. As protein: CASSTRRGWDQPQHF. V and J are TRBV19 and TRBJ1-5; TRBD1 might be the D (5 bases). Germline V gives CDR1 LNHDA, CDR2 SQIVND (reference sequence). This CDR3 region has 15 residues. Trimming took 4 bases from V and 5 from J, leaving 15 bases between them.

V usage is TRBV5-6 and J usage is TRBJ2-6; 11 bases match TRBD1. CDR3 length: 18 amino acids. J gave up 0 bases and V 3 bases, and 5 bases lay outside the gene matches. From germline, CDR1 is SGHDT and CDR2 YYEEEE. The CDR3 reads CASSSGTGGGSGANVLTF. CDR3 nucleotides: TGTGCCAGCAGCTCCGGGACAGGGGGAGGCTCTGGGGCCAACGTCCTGACTTTC.

This chain connects TRBV4-3 to TRBJ1-5; no firm D call. CDR1 is LGHNA, CDR2 YSLEER, per germline. The ends were cut back, 6 bases at V and 4 bases at J, with 10 bases in the middle. The CDR3 is 13 residues long. This CDR3 is CASSPTLNQPQHF. The CDR3 region has the DNA TGCGCCAGCAGTCCTACCTTAAATCAGCCCCAGCATTTT.

Only one count was recorded for this clone. The rearrangement joins TRBV15 to TRBJ2-7; tentatively, D is TRBD2 (5 bases). V lost 1 base, J lost 2 bases, and 9 bases lay in between. CDR1 is LNHNV and CDR2 is YYDKDF in the germline V gene (reference sequence). The CDR3 consists of 14 residues. CDR3 DNA: TGTGCCACCAGCAGAGTGGACTTGGCCTACGAGCAGTACTTC. Translating it yields CATSRVDLAYEQYF.

Only one count was recorded for this clone. The rearrangement links TRBV19 to TRBJ1-1; TRBD1 matches at 8 bases. The V segment lost 2 bases and the J segment 6 bases; nucleotides outside the gene matches: 11. Per the germline V gene, CDR1 is LNHDA and CDR2 is SQIVND (reference sequence). This CDR3 is 16 amino acids long. CDR3 sequence (DNA): TGTGCCAGTAGTATACGGCAGGGGGCAGGCTGGGCTGAAGCTTTCTTT. Translated, it gives CASSIRQGAGWAEAFF.

In this sample, this clone turned up once. The V and J genes are TRBV7-9 and TRBJ2-5; D tentatively reads TRBD1 or TRBD2 (5 bases each). There are 15 residues in the CDR3. Trimming pared 5 bases from V and 4 bases from J, leaving 17 bases between. Germline V gene data show CDR1 as SEHNR and CDR2 as FQNEAQ (reference sequence). The CDR3 region has the DNA TGTGCCAGCAGCCTTAGATTAGGTGGGGGAGAGACCCAGTACTTC. Residues: CASSLRLGGGETQYF.

The V call is TRBV9, the J call TRBJ1-4; no reliable D call. This CDR3 is built from 14 residues. With 4 bases removed from V and 8 bases from J, the gap between germline ends came to 15 bases. The germline CDR1 and CDR2 sequences are SGDLS and YYNGEE. This chain's CDR3 is CASSPQQLEEKLFF. The CDR3 coding sequence is TGTGCCAGCAGCCCTCAGCAACTGGAGGAAAAACTGTTTTTT.

This chain links TRBV10-3 with TRBJ2-7; 12 nucleotides line up with TRBD2. Germline assignment: CDR1 ENHRY and CDR2 SYGVKD. The CDR3 loop spans 14 amino acids. J lost 5 bases, V lost 6 bases, and 5 bases had no gene match. CDR3 protein: CAIRTSGSSHEQYF. CDR3 bases: TGTGCCATCAGGACTAGCGGGAGTTCCCACGAGCAGTACTTC.

In DNA form, the CDR3 reads TGCGCCAGCAGTGAGCAGCGGGAGCTTGATGAGCAGTTCTTC. Protein product: CASSEQRELDEQFF. The chain combines TRBV10-1 with TRBJ2-1, with 8 bases identical to TRBD2. This CDR3 spans 14 amino acids. In germline, CDR1 is WNHNN, CDR2 SYGVQD (reference sequence). V lost 2 bases and J lost 8; bases outside the gene matches: 5.

The chain combines TRBV6-5 with TRBJ1-4; D ambiguous. The CDR3 extends over 12 amino acids. In germline, CDR1 is MNHEY, CDR2 SVGAGI. V gave up 6 bases and J gave up 10 bases, with 12 bases separating them. The CDR3 loop reads CASSAAAGKLFF. The DNA of the CDR3 is TGTGCCAGCAGCGCAGCGGCTGGAAAACTGTTTTTT.

The V call is TRBV7-6, the J call TRBJ2-2; D is unclear. The CDR3 is 15 amino acids. CDR1 and CDR2 from the germline V gene are SGHVS and FNYEAQ. The germline V and J ends were trimmed by 4 bases and 4 bases, with 13 bases remaining between them. This chain's CDR3 is CASSSKSGPTGELFF. The CDR3 bases are TGTGCCAGCAGCTCGAAAAGTGGGCCCACCGGGGAGCTGTTTTTT.

The chain recombines TRBV5-1 with TRBJ1-1; 8 positions agree with TRBD1. The CDR3 runs to 13 residues. The J segment lost 8 bases and the V segment lost 4 bases, leaving 7 bases of the junction unmatched. Germline V CDR1 and CDR2: SGHRS, YFSETQ. The CDR3 DNA reads as TGCGCCAGCAGCCTAGTCAGGGGGCCCGAAGCTTTCTTT. Protein product: CASSLVRGPEAFF.

A single count supports this clone. The chain carries TRBV6-6 and TRBJ2-7; 9 bases line up with TRBD1. The germline V gene has CDR1 MNHNY and CDR2 SVGAGI (reference sequence). The V gene end was trimmed by 6 bases and the J gene end by 2 bases; junction bases not matched to a gene: 5. This CDR3 has 14 residues. The chain's CDR3 is CASRQDRGTYEQYF. In DNA, the CDR3 is TGTGCCAGCAGACAAGACAGGGGGACCTACGAGCAGTACTTC.

This chain connects TRBV29-1 to TRBJ2-2, with 12 bases matching TRBD1. This CDR3 comprises 13 residues. The ends lost 6 bases at V and 8 bases at J; junction bases unmatched: 4. Germline V gene data show CDR1 as SQVTM and CDR2 as ANQGSEA. For the CDR3, the DNA is TGCAGCGTCCGGGACAGGGGGCGTGGGGAGCTGTTTTTT. It is translated as CSVRDRGRGELFF.

This clone was seen only once. V usage is TRBV5-5 and J usage is TRBJ1-5; 8 positions agree with TRBD1. Germline CDR1 and CDR2: SGHKS and YYEKEE (reference sequence). V was clipped by 3 bases and J by 0 bases; unmatched bases: 5. The CDR3 sequence is 16 residues long. CDR3 loop: CASSSRQGYSNQPQHF. The CDR3 region has the DNA TGTGCCAGCAGCTCGAGACAGGGGTATAGCAATCAGCCCCAGCATTTT.

The chain uses TRBV18 and TRBJ2-1, with 10 bases fitting TRBD2. After removal of 4 bases from V and 5 bases from J, the junction contained 8 bases not matched to a gene. CDR1 and CDR2 from the germline V gene are KGHSH and LQKENI. The CDR3 consists of 16 residues. DNA of the CDR3: TGTGCCAGCTCACGTGCCCGACTAGCGGGTAACAATGAGCAGTTCTTC. It codes for CASSRARLAGNNEQFF.

CDR3 residues: CASSERPSGPDTQYF. Here the CDR3 DNA reads TGTGCCAGCTCAGAGCGACCTAGCGGCCCAGATACGCAGTATTTT. The chain joins TRBV18 to TRBJ2-3, with TRBD2 matching 7 bases. V lost 5 bases, J lost 4 bases, and 9 bases stayed unmatched. The CDR3 loop spans 15 amino acids. Germline CDR1 reads KGHSH; CDR2 reads LQKENI. The full variable domain, its missing parts supplied by reference TRBV18 and TRBJ2-3, is NAGVMQNPRHLVRRRGQEARLRCSPMKGHSHVYWYRQLPEEGLKFMVYLQKENIIDESGMPKERFSAEFPKEGPSILRIQQVVRGDSAAYFCASSERPSGPDTQYFGPGTRLTVL.

The chain couples TRBV5-4 to TRBJ2-7; 13 bases map to TRBD2. The ends lost 5 bases at V and 3 bases at J; junction bases unmatched: 5. The CDR3 consists of 15 residues. CDR1 is SGHNT, CDR2 YYREEE, per germline (reference sequence). The CDR3 nucleotides are TGTGCCAGCAGATCCGGGACTAGCGGGGTCTACGAGCAGTACTTC. Protein sequence: CASRSGTSGVYEQYF.